Listed here are 30 T cell receptor beta chains from one sample, sequenced in a study of graft-versus-host responses after intestinal transplantation. Generated by immunoSEQ multiplex PCR, the TCRdb table keeps only in-frame clones and is missing some. The sample lists about 25,000 clones; around 40% were seen once. The sample was alloreactive CD4+ T cells from a mixed lymphocyte reaction culture, taken before intestinal transplant. Subset defined: CFSE-low proliferating T cells sorted from roughly six-day pre-transplant mixed lymphocyte reaction (GvH or HvG direction). The receptors shown here come from a human patient who received an intestinal transplant.

This clone was recorded a few times. The rearrangement joins TRBV2 to TRBJ1-2; 9 nucleotides align to TRBD1. The trim removed 6 bases at V and 5 bases at J, leaving 4 bases unmatched. Germline V CDR1 and CDR2: SNHLY, FYNNEI. The CDR3 covers 13 residues. CDR3: CASSEQGAYGYTF. The CDR3 coding sequence is TGTGCCAGCAGCGAACAGGGGGCGTATGGCTACACCTTC.

This chain connects TRBV2 to TRBJ2-1; weak D call: TRBD1 (5 bases). Germline loops: CDR1 SNHLY, CDR2 FYNNEI. There are 13 residues in the CDR3. Trimming took off 4 bases at V and 4 bases at J, with 8 bases between the two ends. The CDR3 region is CASSAQVYNEQFF. The CDR3 nucleotides are TGTGCCAGCAGTGCACAGGTTTACAATGAGCAGTTCTTC.

The V gene is TRBV7-2, the J gene TRBJ2-7, with TRBD2 matching over 11 bases. The V gene end was trimmed by 3 bases and the J gene end by 2 bases; junction bases not matched to a gene: 3. Germline CDR1 is SGHTA and CDR2 is FQGNSA. The CDR3 length is 15 residues. The CDR3 spells CASSFFSGGAYEQYF. The CDR3 region has the DNA TGTGCCAGCAGCTTTTTTAGCGGGGGGGCCTACGAGCAGTACTTC.

CDR3: CASSDLAGGWTDTQYF. CDR3 nucleotide sequence: TGTGCCAGCAGTGACCTAGCGGGAGGTTGGACAGATACGCAGTATTTT. The chain joins TRBV27 to TRBJ2-3; 11 bases are a match to TRBD2. Germline V gives CDR1 MNHEY, CDR2 SMNVEV (reference sequence). J was trimmed by 3 bases and V by 5 bases; bases with no gene match: 7. The CDR3 is 16 residues long.

This clone occurred a few times. The CDR3 is CASSDGLAVNYEQYF. The DNA for the CDR3 is TGCGCCAGCAGCGACGGACTAGCGGTTAACTACGAGCAGTACTTC. The rearrangement links TRBV5-1 to TRBJ2-7, with 10 bases lining up with TRBD2. The V gene end was trimmed by 4 bases and the J gene end by 3 bases; junction bases not matched to a gene: 7. The CDR3 totals 15 residues. Germline-derived CDR1 and CDR2 are SGHRS and YFSETQ.

This clone has only a few counts. The chain combines TRBV28 with TRBJ2-7; D is ambiguous. Germline CDR1 MDHEN, CDR2 SYDVKM. This CDR3 comprises 12 residues. Deletions cut 6 bases from V and 2 bases from J, with 8 bases between. In DNA form, the CDR3 reads TGTGCCAGCAGCCCGCTACCCTACGAGCAGTACTTC. It encodes CASSPLPYEQYF.

This rearrangement joins TRBV9 to TRBJ2-1; the match to TRBD2 covers 7 bases. The CDR3 contains 17 residues. Trimming took 2 bases from V and 3 from J; bases not matched to a gene: 11. Germline CDR1 and CDR2: SGDLS and YYNGEE. CDR3 DNA: TGTGCCAGCAGCGTGAGGTTGGGCGGGAGTGGCTACAATGAGCAGTTCTTC. Translation gives CASSVRLGGSGYNEQFF.

This clone was observed a handful of times. The chain carries TRBV19 and TRBJ1-2; no reliable D call. Trimming shortened V by 5 bases and J by 7 bases, and 8 bases separated the two germline ends. The CDR3 totals 11 residues. CDR1 is LNHDA, CDR2 SQIVND, per germline (reference sequence). The CDR3 loop reads CASSLGPGYTF. The CDR3 region has the DNA TGTGCCAGTAGTTTAGGGCCTGGCTACACCTTC.

This clone was counted between two and nine times. The V gene is TRBV18, the J gene TRBJ1-1; tentatively, D is TRBD1 (6 bases). The V end was cut by 1 base, the J end by 7 bases, with 22 bases between. The CDR3 is made up of 17 amino acids. Germline values: CDR1 KGHSH, CDR2 LQKENI. CDR3 sequence: CASSPRGPGSTLIEAFF. CDR3 nucleotide sequence: TGTGCCAGCTCACCACGGGGGCCTGGTTCCACACTCATTGAAGCTTTCTTT. Variable domain in full (rest from reference TRBV18 and TRBJ1-1): NAGVMQNPRHLVRRRGQEARLRCSPMKGHSHVYWYRQLPEEGLKFMVYLQKENIIDESGMPKERFSAEFPKEGPSILRIQQVVRGDSAAYFCASSPRGPGSTLIEAFFGQGTRLTVV.

Concerning this clone: At one end the junction does not follow the germline gene, possibly because of a read error. This chain joins TRBV7-9 and TRBJ2-7; 8 nucleotides align to TRBD2. Per germline, CDR1 SEHNR and CDR2 FQNEAQ (reference sequence). The CDR3 loop spans 14 amino acids. The CDR3 is CASSIAGLSYEQYF. CDR3 DNA: TGTGCCAGCAGCATAGCGGGACTGAGCTACGAGCAGTACTTC.

The CDR3 DNA is TGCAGCGTTGGTCTATTTAATAACTATGGCTACACCTTC. Encoded protein: CSVGLFNNYGYTF. This sequence joins TRBV29-1 and TRBJ1-2; D is unresolved. Trimming left V 4 bases short and J 1 base short, with 10 bases between. The germline V gene has CDR1 SQVTM and CDR2 ANQGSEA. CDR3 length: 13 amino acids.

About this clone itself: At the DNA level, this CDR3 is encoded by other sequences in the same sample as well. This chain connects TRBV15 to TRBJ2-1, with D unclear. V lost 4 bases to trimming and J lost 4 bases, with 2 bases between them. The CDR3 contains 11 residues. Germline V gene lookup returns CDR1 LNHNV and CDR2 YYDKDF (reference sequence). CDR3 DNA sequence: TGTGCCACCAGCACGTACAATGAGCAGTTCTTC. Translated: CATSTYNEQFF.

V usage is TRBV6-5 and J usage is TRBJ2-7, with 8 bases aligning to TRBD2. The CDR3 spans 15 residues. V was pared by 6 bases and J by 6 bases, with 13 bases of the junction left unmatched. Per the germline V gene, CDR1 is MNHEY and CDR2 is SVGAGI. This CDR3 is CASSLLSGGRSEQYF. CDR3 DNA sequence: TGTGCCAGCAGCCTACTTTCGGGGGGGCGCTCCGAGCAGTACTTC.

The CDR3 loop is CASSRVWRPTDTQYF. In nucleotides, the CDR3 is TGTGCCAGCAGCCGCGTCTGGCGGCCCACAGATACGCAGTATTTT. This chain uses TRBV6-1 with TRBJ2-3, with D unresolved. Germline CDR1 reads MNHNS; CDR2 reads SASEGT. The CDR3 is 15 residues long. V lost 6 bases, J lost 2 bases, and 15 bases lay in between.

V usage is TRBV30 and J usage is TRBJ1-1; D is ambiguous. V dropped 0 bases and J dropped 6 bases, with 8 bases sitting between them. The CDR3 is 12 amino acids. The V gene's germline CDR1 is GTSNPN and CDR2 SVGIG (reference sequence). The CDR3 region is CAWSVRGSEAFF. CDR3 DNA sequence: TGTGCCTGGAGTGTACGGGGATCTGAAGCTTTCTTT. The entire variable domain, with the rest obtained from reference TRBV30 and TRBJ1-1, is as follows: SQTIHQWPATLVQPVGSPLSLECTVEGTSNPNLYWYRQAAGRGLQLLFYSVGIGQISSEVPQNLSASRPQDRQFILSSKKLLLSDSGFYLCAWSVRGSEAFFGQGTRLTVV.

The chain uses TRBV30 and TRBJ2-3; D call uncertain. This CDR3 comprises 11 residues. CDR1 is GTSNPN, CDR2 SVGIG, per germline (reference sequence). Trimming took off 3 bases at V and 6 bases at J, with 7 bases between the two ends. The CDR3 here is CAWSLRDTQYF. The CDR3 DNA follows: TGTGCCTGGAGCCTGAGGGATACGCAGTATTTT.

This chain connects TRBV5-1 to TRBJ1-2, with D tentatively TRBD1 (6 bases). This CDR3 has 14 residues. Germline V gene sequence: CDR1 SGHRS, CDR2 YFSETQ. V was cut by 1 base and J by 8 bases, with 15 bases left in between. The CDR3 sequence: CASSLYREGGGYTF. The CDR3, as DNA: TGCGCCAGCAGCTTGTACAGGGAGGGTGGCGGCTACACCTTC.

This clone was found a few times. This sequence joins TRBV20-1 and TRBJ2-7, with a weak D call TRBD1 (5 bases). Trimming took 4 bases from V and 2 from J, leaving 6 bases between them. The CDR3 is 11 amino acids. CDR1 is DFQATT and CDR2 is SNEGSKA in the germline V gene (reference sequence). The chain's CDR3 is CSATRAYEQYF. The CDR3 region has the DNA TGCAGTGCTACCAGGGCCTACGAGCAGTACTTC.

This chain uses TRBV9 with TRBJ1-5; no definite D call. V lost 0 bases and J 5 bases, leaving 9 bases between the germline ends. The CDR3 runs to 14 residues. Germline-derived CDR1 and CDR2 are SGDLS and YYNGEE. The CDR3 region has the DNA TGTGCCAGCAGCGTAGGAGGGTATTATCAGCCCCAGCATTTT. This translates into CASSVGGYYQPQHF.

In this sample, this clone turned up a few times. The chain combines TRBV6-5 with TRBJ2-1; maybe TRBD2 (7 bases). In germline, CDR1 is MNHEY, CDR2 SVGAGI. This CDR3 comprises 13 residues. V lost 8 bases, J lost 5 bases, and 13 bases lay in between. Here the CDR3 DNA reads TGTGCCAGCTCTGGGGGGGGCCACAATGAGCAGTTCTTC. It is translated as CASSGGGHNEQFF.

CDR3 DNA: TGTGCCAGCAGCTTAGGCGGGGACCAGACCCAGTACTTC. This codes for CASSLGGDQTQYF. V gene TRBV7-2 combines with J gene TRBJ2-5, with D possibly being TRBD2 (6 bases). This CDR3 is built from 13 residues. Germline V gene sequence: CDR1 SGHTA, CDR2 FQGNSA. Trimming shortened V by 1 base and J by 6 bases, and 9 bases separated the two germline ends.

The rearrangement links TRBV30 to TRBJ2-4, with 9 positions matching TRBD2. The CDR3 extends over 16 amino acids. Germline values: CDR1 GTSNPN, CDR2 SVGIG (reference sequence). V shed 3 bases and J 5 bases; nucleotides not matched to a gene: 11. Here the CDR3 DNA reads TGTGCCTGGAGGGCGGGACTAGCTACGGGTGAAAACATTCAGTACTTC. This sequence encodes CAWRAGLATGENIQYF.

The chain employs TRBV5-5 and TRBJ2-5, with 7 bases matching TRBD1. The germline CDR1 and CDR2 sequences are SGHKS and YYEKEE (reference sequence). The CDR3 is 15 residues long. Unmatched junction bases numbered 11, after V lost 2 bases and J lost 7 bases. CDR3 sequence reads: CASSFSGTVLGTQYF. The CDR3 coding sequence is TGTGCCAGCAGCTTTTCCGGGACAGTCCTAGGGACCCAGTACTTC.

The rearrangement uses TRBV5-4 and TRBJ1-6; D may be TRBD1 (5 bases). The V gene lost 0 bases and the J gene lost 7 bases, with 11 bases spanning the gap. Germline V lookup: CDR1 SGHNT, CDR2 YYREEE (reference sequence). The CDR3 is made up of 15 amino acids. CDR3 in amino acids: CASSLAGGRNSPLHF. The CDR3, as DNA: TGTGCCAGCAGCTTGGCCGGGGGTCGGAATTCACCCCTCCACTTT.

This clone was detected a few times. The V gene is TRBV5-5, the J gene TRBJ1-2; D remains unclear. This CDR3 is built from 15 residues. The germline CDR1 and CDR2 sequences are SGHKS and YYEKEE (reference sequence). V was cut by 1 base and J by 0 bases, with 10 bases left in between. For the CDR3, the DNA is TGTGCCAGCAGCTTGTTTCCAGAAGCTAACTATGGCTACACCTTC. Translation gives CASSLFPEANYGYTF.

This clone is labeled medium-sized (0.01 to 0.1%). This sequence joins TRBV19 and TRBJ1-4, with a possible D match to TRBD1 (6 bases). The length of the CDR3 is 15 residues. V was cut by 5 bases and J by 5 bases, with 15 bases left in between. The germline V gene encodes CDR1 LNHDA and CDR2 SQIVND (reference sequence). Written as DNA, the CDR3 is TGTGCCAGTAGTTTTATGGGAACAGGGAATGAAAAACTGTTTTTT. Protein sequence: CASSFMGTGNEKLFF.

Regarding this clone: Sequence at one end of the junction differs from germline and may be a read error. This chain connects TRBV9 to TRBJ1-2; tentative D call: TRBD1 (6 bases). The CDR3 loop spans 13 amino acids. The germline V gene encodes CDR1 SGDLS and CDR2 YYNGEE. The CDR3 nucleotides read TGTGCCAGCAGCGTAGATCGGGGGGCGCAACTGCAATTC. Its translation is CASSVDRGAQLQF.

The chain employs TRBV5-1 and TRBJ1-6, with TRBD1 matching over 7 bases. The CDR3 is 14 amino acids. Germline V gives CDR1 SGHRS, CDR2 YFSETQ. Trimming cost V 4 bases and J 10 bases; bases outside gene matches: 8. The CDR3 nucleotides are TGCGCCAGCAGCCTGACAGGGCTCGAATCACCCCTCCACTTT. As protein: CASSLTGLESPLHF. Filled out from reference TRBV5-1 and TRBJ1-6, the complete variable domain reads KAGVTQTPRYLIKTRGQQVTLSCSPISGHRSVSWYQQTPGQGLQFLFEYFSETQRNKGNFPGRFSGRQFSNSRSEMNVSTLELGDSALYLCASSLTGLESPLHFGNGTRLTVT.

This clone was counted between two and nine times. The chain is built from TRBV10-2 and TRBJ1-1; D perhaps matches TRBD1 (5 bases). V was cut by 8 bases and J by 1 base, with 14 bases left in between. Germline V CDR1 and CDR2: WSHSY, SAAADI. This CDR3 spans 14 amino acids. CDR3 nucleotide sequence: TGCGCCAGCTGCCTCGGGGGTGGGAACACTGAAGCTTTCTTT. This codes for CASCLGGGNTEAFF.

V gene TRBV9 combines with J gene TRBJ1-3; the D is unclear. Looked up from germline, CDR1 is SGDLS and CDR2 is YYNGEE. Trimming stripped 1 base from V and 0 bases from J, with 5 bases between. CDR3 length: 14 amino acids. The CDR3 nucleotides are TGTGCCAGCAGCGTAACGAGCTCTGGAAACACCATATATTTT. The encoded protein is CASSVTSSGNTIYF.